The 10 T cell receptor beta chains listed next were all sequenced from one sample in a study of T cells after yellow fever vaccination (dated by TCRdb to the late 2010s). Library preparation employed 5' RACE. Sequenced using an Illumina HiSeq 2500. TCRdb handled the public reads itself, with Q25 trimming in fastp and clone calling in MiXCR, and kept productive beta chains. Each entry merges the rows of one CDR3 protein and shows their most common DNA and genes. This sample is represented by 450,000 to 600,000 distinct CDR3 sequences; less than 20% of them were singletons. The ten largest clones represent 15% to 20% of the sample. Sample treatment or condition, as interpreted from the label and publication: live attenuated yellow fever vaccine strain. The sample was PBMCs, taken 5 days after the first yellow fever vaccination. Receptors were obtained from a man younger than 30 who received the YFV17D yellow fever vaccine.

This clonotype has more than one count but fewer than ten. J is TRBJ2-1 and V is TRBV6-5; D call uncertain. From germline, CDR1 is MNHEY and CDR2 SVGAGI. The CDR3 runs 15 residues. The V end was cut by 2 bases, the J end by 4 bases, with 12 bases between. In DNA, the CDR3 is TGTGCCAGCAGTTACGGGCCAGTTATTTACAATGAGCAGTTCTTC. Translating gives CASSYGPVIYNEQFF.

The chain uses TRBV6-2 or TRBV6-3 and TRBJ2-3; possible D gene TRBD2, 5 bases. There are 12 residues in the CDR3. Between the trimmed V and J ends, which lost 8 bases and 12 bases, there was a span of 18 bases. Germline V gives CDR1 MNHEY, CDR2 SVGEGT. This CDR3 reads CASLGLGGLQYF. CDR3 nucleotide sequence: TGTGCCAGCCTGGGATTGGGCGGGCTACAGTATTTT.

In this sample, this clonotype turned up a few times. The V and J genes are TRBV18 and TRBJ2-7; 7 bases are a match to TRBD2. V dropped 2 bases and J dropped 5; count of bases not matched to a gene: 0. The CDR3 runs to 12 residues. Germline assignment: CDR1 KGHSH and CDR2 LQKENI. The CDR3, as DNA: TGTGCCAGCTCACCAAGCGGGGACGAGCAGTACTTC. Encoded protein: CASSPSGDEQYF.

The chain uses TRBV19 and TRBJ2-1; 9 bases align to TRBD1. CDR3 length equals 15 residues. The germline V gene encodes CDR1 LNHDA and CDR2 SQIVND (reference sequence). V was clipped by 4 bases and J by 2 bases; unmatched bases: 3. CDR3 residues: CASSKGTGPYNEQFF. The CDR3 DNA reads TGTGCCAGTAGTAAGGGGACAGGGCCCTACAATGAGCAGTTCTTC.

There are many counts of this clonotype. The chain carries TRBV5-5 and TRBJ2-5; the D is unclear. CDR1 and CDR2 (germline): SGHKS, YYEKEE (reference sequence). The V end lost 4 bases, the J end lost 3 bases, and 10 bases lay between the germline ends. This CDR3 has 13 amino acids. The CDR3 bases are TGTGCCAGCAGCCTGGGTGGGAAAGAGACCCAGTACTTC. It is translated as CASSLGGKETQYF.

V usage is TRBV11-1 and J usage is TRBJ2-3, with 11 bases identical to TRBD2. The germline V gene has CDR1 SGHAT and CDR2 FQDESV (reference sequence). With 4 bases clipped from V and 2 bases from J, the junction kept 14 bases outside the gene matches. The CDR3 is made up of 19 amino acids. The chain's CDR3 is CASSSPRIVAGGATDTQYF. The CDR3 nucleotides read TGTGCCAGCAGCTCCCCGAGGATAGTAGCGGGGGGGGCCACAGATACGCAGTATTTT.

This clonotype was recorded many times. This chain uses TRBV12-3 or TRBV12-4 with TRBJ1-6; unclear D gene. The length of the CDR3 is 14 residues. V dropped 1 base and J dropped 7 bases, with 8 bases sitting between them. CDR3 sequence (DNA): TGTGCCAGCAGTTTAGGAGGTGGAAATTCACCCCTCCACTTT. Protein sequence: CASSLGGGNSPLHF.

The rearrangement joins TRBV30 to TRBJ2-7, with D possibly TRBD2 on 5 matching bases. Germline-derived CDR1 and CDR2 are GTSNPN and SVGIG (reference sequence). CDR3 length equals 12 residues. Trimming took 4 bases from V and 7 from J, leaving 14 bases between them. CDR3 coding DNA: TGTGCCTGGAACCGGGATCCGGGTGAGCAGTACTTC. This translates into CAWNRDPGEQYF.

The V and J genes are TRBV19 and TRBJ2-5, with 11 bases fitting TRBD2. This CDR3 region has 15 residues. V was clipped by 6 bases and J by 2 bases; unmatched bases: 5. Per germline, CDR1 LNHDA and CDR2 SQIVND (reference sequence). CDR3 protein: CASRETSGAQETQYF. Written as DNA, the CDR3 is TGTGCCAGTAGGGAGACTAGCGGGGCGCAAGAGACCCAGTACTTC.

The chain uses TRBV18 and TRBJ1-2; no clear D gene. The V and J ends lost 3 bases and 6 bases respectively, with 8 bases between them. CDR3 length: 12 residues. Germline values: CDR1 KGHSH, CDR2 LQKENI. CDR3 DNA sequence: TGTGCCAGCTCACCGGTCGGAGATGGCTACACCTTC. Its protein product is CASSPVGDGYTF.